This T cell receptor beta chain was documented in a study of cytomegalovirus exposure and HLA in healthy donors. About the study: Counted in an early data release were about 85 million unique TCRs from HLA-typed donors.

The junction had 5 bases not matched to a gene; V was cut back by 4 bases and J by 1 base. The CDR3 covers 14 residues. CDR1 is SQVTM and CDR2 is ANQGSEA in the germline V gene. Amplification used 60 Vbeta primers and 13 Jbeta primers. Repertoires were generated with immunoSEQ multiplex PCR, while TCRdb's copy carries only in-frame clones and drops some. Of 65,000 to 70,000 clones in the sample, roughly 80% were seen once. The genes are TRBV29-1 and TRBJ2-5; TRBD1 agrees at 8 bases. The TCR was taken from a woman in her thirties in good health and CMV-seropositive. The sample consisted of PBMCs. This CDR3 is CSVARTGSQETQYF. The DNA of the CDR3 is TGCAGCGTTGCTCGGACAGGGAGCCAAGAGACCCAGTACTTC.